This T cell receptor beta chain was recorded in a study of molecular identifiers for immune sequencing clone quantification. Overall study context: Four portions were sequenced after RNA from roughly 20,000 or 100,000 naive CD8 cells was split five ways in replicates.

Using its own MiXCR run on the PCR reads, TCRdb lists one record per CDR3 protein. Of hundreds of thousands of distinct CDR3 sequences in the sample, around 20% were seen once. Germline assignment: CDR1 PRHDT and CDR2 FYEKMQ (reference sequence). The CDR3 length is 15 residues. Note on this clonotype: At one end the junction does not follow the germline gene, possibly because of a read error.

The sequence was obtained from a human donor in good health. Some libraries in this study had Jurkat cell RNA spiked in. V and J are TRBV13 and TRBJ1-2; 9 positions match TRBD1. Sequenced material: naive CD8+ T cells from blood, with Jurkat cell RNA spiked in. The sample's subset: FACS-sorted CD8+CD4-CCR7+CD45RA+ naive T cells. The CDR3 bases are TGTGCCGGCAGCTTAGGGGACAGGGAAGGCTATGGCTACACCTTC. This translates into CAGSLGDREGYGYTF. Filled out from reference TRBV13 and TRBJ1-2, the complete variable domain reads AAGVIQSPRHLIKEKRETATLKCYPIPRHDTVYWYQQGPGQDPQFLISFYEKMQSDKGSIPDRFSAQQFSDYHSELNMSSLELGDSALYFCAGSLGDREGYGYTFGSGTRLTVV.